The clone carrying this TCR beta chain was observed a few times. Its antigen is not known. The study isolated at least 6.5 million PBMCs from each sample. A second about 7 to 12 cycle PCR used barcoded and J-beta primers. Sequencing of every sample gave 2.5 million or more CDR3-containing paired-end reads. TCRdb re-analysed the 5' RACE reads in MiXCR, keeping a single row per CDR3 protein. The profile shows around 650,000 distinct CDR3 sequences, about 32% of them singletons. Deletions cut 5 bases from V and 0 bases from J, with 5 bases between. This CDR3 has 13 amino acids. CDR1 MDHEN and CDR2 SYDVKM come from the germline V gene. The data are from a study of blood T cells in healthy people across ages. Whole-study results and caveats: CMV status of donors was not determined, possibly confounding expanded clonotype changes.

The sequencing input was blood. This chain links TRBV28 with TRBJ1-3; D unclear. The receptor comes from a woman of 80 years or more in good health. This CDR3 is CASSITSGNTIYF. CDR3 coding DNA: TGTGCCAGCAGTATAACCTCTGGAAACACCATATATTTT.